A selection of T cell receptor beta chains follows, all from one sample in a study of cytomegalovirus exposure and HLA in healthy donors. The assay was immunoSEQ multiplex PCR, and TCRdb's table has in-frame clones only and misses some. The profile shows about 160,000 clones, 60% to 70% of them singletons. Sequencing was carried out using PBMCs. These receptors originate from a woman aged 60-75 years in good health and CMV-seropositive. CDR3s include the opening cysteine and the closing phenylalanine or tryptophan. The order of the fields is clone size, V gene, CDR3 length, J gene, CDR3 protein. Expanded clones are given a class, and other clones once, few, many or no size at all.

few,TRBV14,14,TRBJ2-1,CASSQETFYNEQFF
.,TRBV4-2,14,TRBJ2-2,CASNEREGRGELFF
.,TRBV2,15,TRBJ1-5,CASSDRQGGNQPQHF
.,TRBV4-3,17,TRBJ1-3,CASSQGAGGTLGNTIYF
.,TRBV4-1,13,TRBJ1-5,CASSQGPYQPQHF
.,TRBV7-3,15,TRBJ2-1,CASSQTSGPYNEQFF
once,TRBV28,12,TRBJ2-5,CASSYGSETQYF
.,TRBV27,15,TRBJ2-5,CASSFAGASQETQYF
.,TRBV7-3,14,TRBJ1-1,CASSLMAGVTEAFF
.,TRBV5-1,16,TRBJ2-2,CASSLVAGTNTGELFF
few,TRBV28,15,TRBJ1-1,CASSFVRGGNTEAFF
once,TRBV5-8,13,TRBJ2-7,CASSSRVGYEQYF
.,TRBV7-9,19,TRBJ2-3,CASSLARGTSGPSTDTQYF
.,TRBV5-1,16,TRBJ2-7,CASSSLNSGSSYEQYF